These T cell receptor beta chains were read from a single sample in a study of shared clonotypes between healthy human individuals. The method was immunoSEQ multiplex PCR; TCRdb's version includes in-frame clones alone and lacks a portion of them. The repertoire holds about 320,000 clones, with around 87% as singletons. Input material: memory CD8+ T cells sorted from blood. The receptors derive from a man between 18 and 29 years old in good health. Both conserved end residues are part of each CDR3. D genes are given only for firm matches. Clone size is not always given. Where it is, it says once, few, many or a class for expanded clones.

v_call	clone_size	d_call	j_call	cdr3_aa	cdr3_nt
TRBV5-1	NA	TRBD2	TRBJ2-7	CASSLGPLRGYPYEQYF	TGCGCCAGCAGCTTGGGGCCCTTGCGGGGGTATCCCTACGAGCAGTACTTC
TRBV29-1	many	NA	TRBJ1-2	CSVEGRVGNGYTF	TGCAGCGTTGAAGGGAGGGTAGGGAATGGCTACACCTTC
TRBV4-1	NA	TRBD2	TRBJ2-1	CASSQDIASGSNEQFF	TGCGCCAGCAGCCAAGATATTGCTAGCGGGAGCAATGAGCAGTTCTTC
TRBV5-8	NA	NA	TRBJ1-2	CASSFKRGGYTF	TGTGCCAGCAGCTTTAAGCGGGGTGGCTACACCTTC
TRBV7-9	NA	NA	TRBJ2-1	CASSPPVGVSYNEQFF	TGTGCCAGCAGCCCCCCGGTCGGGGTCTCCTACAATGAGCAGTTCTTC
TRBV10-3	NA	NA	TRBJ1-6	CAISESALYNSPLHF	TGTGCCATCAGTGAGTCGGCACTATATAATTCACCCCTCCACTTT
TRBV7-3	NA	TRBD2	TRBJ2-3	CASRSSGGPSYDTDTQYF	TGTGCCAGCAGGTCTAGCGGGGGCCCTTCTTACGACACAGATACGCAGTATTTT
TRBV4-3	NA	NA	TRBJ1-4	CASSQDLGPQGEKLFF	TGCGCCAGCAGCCAAGATCTGGGACCCCAGGGTGAAAAACTGTTTTTT
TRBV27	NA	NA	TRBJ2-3	CASAKGGSTDTQYF	TGTGCCAGCGCCAAGGGTGGGAGCACAGATACGCAGTATTTT
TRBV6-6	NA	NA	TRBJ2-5	CASSYLGAKETQYF	TGTGCCAGCAGTTACCTGGGGGCGAAAGAGACCCAGTACTTC
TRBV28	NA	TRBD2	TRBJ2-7	CASSRTSGEPYEQYF	TGTGCCAGCAGCCGCACTAGCGGGGAACCCTACGAGCAGTACTTC
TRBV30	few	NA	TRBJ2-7	CACNPDGYEQYF	TGTGCCTGTAACCCGGACGGCTACGAGCAGTACTTC
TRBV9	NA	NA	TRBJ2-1	CASSVARADASEQFF	TGTGCCAGCAGCGTAGCGAGGGCAGATGCGAGTGAGCAGTTCTTC
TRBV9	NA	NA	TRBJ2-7	CASSVEGYEQYF	TGTGCCAGCAGCGTAGAGGGATACGAGCAGTACTTC
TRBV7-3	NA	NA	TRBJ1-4	CASSLPPRGVNEKLFF	TGTGCCAGCAGCTTACCCCCCAGGGGAGTGAATGAAAAACTGTTTTTT
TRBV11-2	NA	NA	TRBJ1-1	CASSLGWAENTEAFF	TGTGCCAGCAGCCTAGGGTGGGCGGAGAACACTGAAGCTTTCTTT
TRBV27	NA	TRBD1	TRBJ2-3	CASSLLGGTGTDTQYF	TGTGCCAGCAGTTTATTAGGTGGGACAGGCACAGATACGCAGTATTTT
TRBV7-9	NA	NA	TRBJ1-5	CASSSRPEAPQHF	TGTGCCAGCAGCTCTAGACCCGAGGCGCCCCAGCATTTT
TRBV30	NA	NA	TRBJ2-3	CAWSLGERTDTQYF	TGTGCCTGGAGTCTGGGAGAGCGGACAGATACGCAGTATTTT
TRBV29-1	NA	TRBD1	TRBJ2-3	CSVPGQGALDTQYF	TGCAGCGTGCCCGGGCAGGGGGCCCTCGATACGCAGTATTTT
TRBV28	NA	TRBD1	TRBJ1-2	CASNEGGVYGYTF	TGTGCCAGCAATGAAGGGGGCGTTTATGGCTACACCTTC
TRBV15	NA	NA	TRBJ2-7	CATSREGVTYEQYF	TGTGCCACCAGCAGAGAAGGCGTGACTTACGAGCAGTACTTC
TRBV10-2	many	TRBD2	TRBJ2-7	CARGGWRQSSYEQYF	TGCGCCAGGGGAGGGTGGCGACAGAGCTCCTACGAGCAGTACTTC
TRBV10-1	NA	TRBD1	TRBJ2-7	CASSEYRTGDSYEQYF	TGCGCCAGCAGTGAGTACAGGACAGGGGACTCCTACGAGCAGTACTTC
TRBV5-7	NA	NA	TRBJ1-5	CASRAERRRLDQPQHF	TGTGCCAGCAGAGCAGAGAGGCGGCGATTGGATCAGCCCCAGCATTTT
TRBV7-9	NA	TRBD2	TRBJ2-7	CASSTTGREMYF	TGTGCCAGCAGCACTACGGGGCGGGAGATGTACTTC
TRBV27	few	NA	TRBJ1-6	CASSLIWDSPLHF	TGTGCCAGCAGTTTAATTTGGGACTCACCCCTCCACTTT
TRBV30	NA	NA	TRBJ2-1	CAWSGDGARYNEQFF	TGTGCCTGGAGCGGCGACGGGGCCCGTTACAATGAGCAGTTCTTC
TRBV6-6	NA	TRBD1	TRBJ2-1	CASSYQGTGGLEQFF	TGTGCCAGCAGTTACCAAGGGACAGGGGGCCTTGAGCAGTTCTTC
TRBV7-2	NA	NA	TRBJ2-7	CASSLVWEYSYEQYF	TGTGCCAGCAGCTTAGTGTGGGAATACTCCTACGAGCAGTACTTC
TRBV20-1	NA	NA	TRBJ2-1	CSAIDREQFF	TGCAGTGCGATCGATCGCGAGCAGTTCTTC
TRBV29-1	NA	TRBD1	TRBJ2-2	CSVAGGGELFF	TGCAGCGTGGCAGGGGGCGGGGAGCTGTTTTTT
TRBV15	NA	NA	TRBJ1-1	CATSRDRGTEAFF	TGTGCCACCAGCAGAGATCGGGGGACTGAAGCTTTCTTT
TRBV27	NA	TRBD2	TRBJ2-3	CASSSQEQRGGRNTQYF	TGTGCCAGCAGTTCCCAAGAACAGCGGGGGGGCCGAAATACGCAGTATTTT
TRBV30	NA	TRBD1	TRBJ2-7	CAWSNDPHRGGYEQYF	TGTGCCTGGAGTAACGATCCCCACAGGGGTGGCTACGAGCAGTACTTC
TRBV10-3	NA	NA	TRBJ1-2	CAISEGVHGYTF	TGTGCCATCAGTGAGGGAGTACATGGCTACACCTTC
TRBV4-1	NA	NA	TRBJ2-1	CASSQDPTEDEQFF	TGCGCCAGCAGCCAAGATCCGACAGAGGATGAGCAGTTCTTC
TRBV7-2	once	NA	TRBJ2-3	CASSLVGPSGLDTQYF	TGTGCCAGCAGCTTAGTGGGCCCCAGTGGGCTCGATACGCAGTATTTT
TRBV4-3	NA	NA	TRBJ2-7	CASSQAYPYRVIRTYEQYF	TGCGCCAGCAGCCAAGCTTATCCCTACAGGGTCATCCGGACCTACGAGCAGTACTTC
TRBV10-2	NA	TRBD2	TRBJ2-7	CASGKRDYVSYEQYF	TGCGCCAGCGGGAAGCGGGACTACGTATCCTACGAGCAGTACTTC
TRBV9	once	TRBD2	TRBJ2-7	CASSDPQSGSPNEQYF	TGTGCCAGCAGCGACCCCCAGAGCGGGAGTCCCAACGAGCAGTACTTC
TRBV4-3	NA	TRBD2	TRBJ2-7	CASSRMPGLAGVEQYF	TGCGCCAGCAGCCGCATGCCGGGACTAGCGGGAGTTGAGCAGTACTTC
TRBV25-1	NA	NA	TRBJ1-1	CASSESPGSDTEAFF	TGTGCCAGCAGTGAATCCCCAGGGTCGGACACTGAAGCTTTCTTT
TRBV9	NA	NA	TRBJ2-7	CASSVAPGLYEQYF	TGTGCCAGCAGCGTAGCGCCGGGACTTTACGAGCAGTACTTC
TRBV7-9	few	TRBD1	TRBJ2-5	CASSKQLQGANQETQYF	TGTGCCAGCAGCAAACAACTACAGGGGGCGAACCAAGAGACCCAGTACTTC
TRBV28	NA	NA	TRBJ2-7	CASNPHEQYF	TGTGCCAGCAATCCGCACGAGCAGTACTTC
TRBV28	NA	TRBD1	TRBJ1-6	CASSTPGTDYSPLHF	TGTGCCAGCAGTACCCCCGGGACAGATTATTCACCCCTCCACTTT
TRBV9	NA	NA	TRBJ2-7	CASSPPSSHEQYF	TGTGCCAGCAGCCCCCCTTCGTCCCACGAGCAGTACTTC
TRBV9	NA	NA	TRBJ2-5	CASSVWDGEETQYF	TGTGCCAGCAGCGTATGGGATGGGGAGGAGACCCAGTACTTC
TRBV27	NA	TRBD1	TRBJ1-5	CASRTQGDNQPQHF	TGTGCCAGCAGGACCCAGGGGGACAATCAGCCCCAGCATTTT